This TCR beta chain was profiled in a study of blood T cell repertoires in COVID-19. Overall study context: T cells, B-cell-depleted T cells, or PBMCs provided the cDNA or gDNA that served as material.

The germline gives CDR1 KGHSH, CDR2 LQKENI. Trimming took 3 bases from V and 7 from J; bases not matched to a gene: 5. The CDR3 length is 14 residues. Clones were read by immunoSEQ multiplex PCR, and TCRdb kept only the in-frame ones, dropping some. The sample holds approximately 470,000 clones, 80% to 90% seen once. Sequencing input: peripheral blood. This clonotype was obtained from a human donor in a cohort sampled during active COVID-19. This chain joins TRBV18 and TRBJ2-3, with 9 bases that match TRBD2. The CDR3 sequence is CASSPGGRENTQYF. In DNA form, the CDR3 reads TGTGCCAGCTCACCTGGCGGGAGGGAAAATACGCAGTATTTT.